The entry that follows covers one T cell receptor (beta chain) sequence. The table came from immunoSEQ multiplex PCR; TCRdb's copy has only in-frame clones and leaves some out. The sample comprises around 50,000 clones, 95% of which are singletons, and less than 6.5% rests with the top ten. The V end lost 5 bases, the J end lost 4 bases, and 14 bases lay between the germline ends. The germline gives CDR1 MGHDK, CDR2 SYGVNS. The CDR3 runs 14 residues. The source of the sample is a study of T cell changes during pregnancy in multiple sclerosis. The TCR was taken from a female donor with multiple sclerosis, enrolled in a pregnancy study. Sequencing used CD8+ T cells from peripheral blood mononuclear cells, obtained in the first trimester of pregnancy. The chain links TRBV25-1 to TRBJ1-1; the D is unclear. The CDR3 protein is CASSNSDVSTEAFF. The CDR3, as DNA: TGTGCCAGCAGTAACAGTGACGTCTCCACTGAAGCTTTCTTT.